This TCR beta chain was observed in a study of T cell clonotyping in hematopoietic cell transplantation. The CDR3 is 18 amino acids. Germline CDR1 SEHNR, CDR2 FQNEAQ (reference sequence). After removal of 5 bases from V and 0 bases from J, the junction contained 8 bases not matched to a gene. Assay used: immunoSEQ multiplex PCR; TCRdb lists only in-frame clones, some missing. Found here are roughly 17,000 clones, about 93% of them singletons; the top ten hold about 5.7%. Sequencing was done on a sample of peripheral blood mononuclear cells. This receptor was taken from a man between 35 and 55 years old in good health. Some clones in this sample may be carry-over from other donors' samples. The gene calls are TRBV7-9 and TRBJ1-6; 9 bases map to TRBD1. CDR3 sequence: CASSQFGTGSSYNSPLHF. CDR3 nucleotides: TGTGCCAGCAGCCAATTTGGGACAGGGAGCTCCTATAATTCACCCCTCCACTTT. The variable domain in full, with the rest retrieved from reference TRBV7-9 and TRBJ1-6, is DTGVSQNPRHKITKRGQNVTFRCDPISEHNRLYWYRQTLGQGPEFLTYFQNEAQLEKSRLLSDRFSAERPKGSFSTLEIQRTEQGDSAMYLCASSQFGTGSSYNSPLHFGNGTRLTVT.